These T cell receptor beta chains were read from a single sample in a study of human T cells and chemical hapten exposure. TCRdb re-called the RACE reads with MiXCR, one entry per CDR3 protein. Here the sample spans under 300,000 distinct CDR3 sequences, about 8.1% being singletons. The sample was whole blood, taken in connection with sensitization to the hapten diphenylcyclopropenone (DPC). The receptor source for this set is a woman aged 40 to 49 with alopecia areata. Some clones in this sample may be carry-over from other donors' samples. Each CDR3 is given with its conserved first and last residue. A D gene is named only where the DNA matches it firmly. Size tells how often a clone was seen (once, few, many) or the class of an expanded clone, and some rows leave it out.

j_call	v_call	d_call	cdr3_length	clone_size	cdr3_aa	cdr3_nt
TRBJ2-5	TRBV6-2/TRBV6-3	.	14	.	CASGGTVLQETQYF	TGTGCCAGCGGCGGGACAGTACTTCAAGAGACCCAGTACTTC
TRBJ2-1	TRBV7-2	TRBD1	16	.	CASSSNRDRGYNEQFF	TGTGCCAGCAGCTCGAACCGGGACAGGGGTTACAATGAGCAGTTCTTC
TRBJ2-5	TRBV7-9	TRBD1	14	.	CASSGQDPRETQYF	TGTGCCAGCAGCGGACAGGACCCCCGGGAGACCCAGTACTTC
TRBJ1-5	TRBV12-3/TRBV12-4	.	12	few	CASSFSQGPQHF	TGTGCCAGCAGTTTCTCTCAGGGGCCCCAGCATTTT
TRBJ2-5	TRBV5-1	.	13	few	CASSLHGQETQYF	TGCGCCAGCAGCTTGCACGGGCAAGAGACCCAGTACTTC
TRBJ2-7	TRBV20-1	TRBD1	13	few	CSASAGTVYEQYF	TGCAGTGCTTCTGCTGGGACAGTGTACGAGCAGTACTTC
TRBJ2-7	TRBV7-2	.	15	many	CASSLVDSSSYEQYF	TGTGCCAGCAGCTTAGTTGACAGCAGCTCCTACGAGCAGTACTTC
TRBJ2-1	TRBV9	.	14	.	CASSVDPRTSEQFF	TGTGCCAGCAGCGTAGACCCCCGTACTAGCGAGCAGTTCTTC
TRBJ2-4	TRBV7-2	.	14	few	CASSSQSHQGIQYF	TGTGCCAGCAGCTCCCAGAGTCATCAAGGCATTCAGTACTTC
TRBJ1-3	TRBV6-5	.	15	few	CASTQGSRSGNTIYF	TGTGCCAGCACCCAAGGAAGCCGCTCTGGAAACACCATATATTTT
TRBJ2-7	TRBV28	.	12	many	CASSPRDYEQYF	TGTGCCAGCAGTCCCAGGGATTACGAGCAGTACTTC
TRBJ2-3	TRBV4-1	.	14	few	CASSQVLLTDTQYF	TGCGCCAGCAGCCAAGTTCTGTTGACAGATACGCAGTATTTT
TRBJ2-3	TRBV7-3	TRBD2	20	.	CASSPGTSGHYWAGTDTQYF	TGTGCCAGCAGCCCCGGGACTAGCGGGCACTATTGGGCAGGCACAGATACGCAGTATTTT
TRBJ2-1	TRBV7-9	TRBD2	15	few	CASSTSGSRWNEQFF	TGTGCCAGCAGCACAAGCGGGAGTCGGTGGAATGAGCAGTTCTTC
TRBJ2-7	TRBV7-9	TRBD2	12	few	CASSPTSDKQYF	TGTGCCAGCAGCCCGACTAGCGATAAGCAGTACTTC
TRBJ2-1	TRBV29-1	.	17	.	CSVNSGARTSQGFEQFF	TGCAGCGTAAATTCGGGGGCTCGGACTAGTCAGGGCTTTGAGCAGTTCTTC
TRBJ2-3	TRBV29-1	.	12	.	CSAEGVTDTQYF	TGCAGCGCCGAGGGGGTGACAGATACGCAGTATTTT
TRBJ2-1	TRBV7-2	TRBD2	15	once	CASSSTGTNYNEQFF	TGTGCCAGCAGCTCCACCGGGACTAACTACAATGAGCAGTTCTTC
TRBJ1-4	TRBV7-9	.	16	.	CASSSMSTRRREKLFF	TGTGCCAGCAGCTCAATGTCTACGAGGAGGCGGGAAAAACTGTTTTTT
TRBJ1-1	TRBV5-1	.	14	few	CASSRDSRNTEAFF	TGCGCCAGCAGCCGGGACTCGAGGAACACTGAAGCTTTCTTT
TRBJ1-2	TRBV6-2/TRBV6-3	.	12	few	CASGRLAYGYTF	TGTGCCAGTGGACGTCTTGCCTATGGCTACACCTTC
TRBJ2-3	TRBV20-1	TRBD2	16	.	CSARDHTGGSVDTQYF	TGCAGTGCTAGAGATCATACGGGAGGGAGCGTAGATACGCAGTATTTT
TRBJ1-4	TRBV6-6	.	17	.	CASSRQGNGATNEKLFF	TGTGCCAGCAGTCGTCAGGGCAATGGGGCAACTAATGAAAAACTGTTTTTT
TRBJ2-1	TRBV7-2	TRBD2	16	.	CASSSTSGTGFNEQFF	TGTGCCAGCAGCTCTACTAGCGGGACTGGGTTCAATGAGCAGTTCTTC
TRBJ2-1	TRBV5-1	.	14	many	CASSWAGRSVEQFF	TGCGCCAGCAGCTGGGCCGGCAGGTCCGTCGAGCAGTTCTTC